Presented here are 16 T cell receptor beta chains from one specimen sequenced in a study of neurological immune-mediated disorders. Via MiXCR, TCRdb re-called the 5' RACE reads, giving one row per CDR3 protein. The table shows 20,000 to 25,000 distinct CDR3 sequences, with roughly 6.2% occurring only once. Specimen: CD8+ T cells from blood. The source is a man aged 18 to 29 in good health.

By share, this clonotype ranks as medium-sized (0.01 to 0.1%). CDR3 coding DNA: TGTGCCAGCAGCCATCCGGGACAGGGGTCAAACATTCAGTACTTC. The encoded protein is CASSHPGQGSNIQYF. The chain joins TRBV7-9 to TRBJ2-4; 10 bases line up with TRBD1. Trimming took 5 bases from V and 6 from J; bases not matched to a gene: 7. The CDR3 loop spans 15 amino acids. Germline assignment: CDR1 SEHNR and CDR2 FQNEAQ (reference sequence). Variable domain in full (rest from reference TRBV7-9 and TRBJ2-4): DTGVSQNPRHKITKRGQNVTFRCDPISEHNRLYWYRQTLGQGPEFLTYFQNEAQLEKSRLLSDRFSAERPKGSFSTLEIQRTEQGDSAMYLCASSHPGQGSNIQYFGAGTRLSVL.

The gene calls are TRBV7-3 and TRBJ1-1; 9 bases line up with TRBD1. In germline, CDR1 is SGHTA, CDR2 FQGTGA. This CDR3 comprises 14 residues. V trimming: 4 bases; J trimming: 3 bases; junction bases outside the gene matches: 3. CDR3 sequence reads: CASSSGQGHTEAFF. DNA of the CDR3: TGTGCCAGCAGCTCCGGACAGGGGCACACTGAAGCTTTCTTT.

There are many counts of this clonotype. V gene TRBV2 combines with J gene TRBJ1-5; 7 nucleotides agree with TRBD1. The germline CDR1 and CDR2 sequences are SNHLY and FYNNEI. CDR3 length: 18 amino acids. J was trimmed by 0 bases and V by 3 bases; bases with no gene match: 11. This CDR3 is CASSDTTGYPYSNQPQHF. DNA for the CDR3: TGTGCCAGCAGTGATACGACAGGGTATCCTTATAGCAATCAGCCCCAGCATTTT.

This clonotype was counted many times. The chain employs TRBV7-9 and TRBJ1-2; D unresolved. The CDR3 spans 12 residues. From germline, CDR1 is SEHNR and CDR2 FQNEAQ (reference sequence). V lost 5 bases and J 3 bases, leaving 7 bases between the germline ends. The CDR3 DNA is TGTGCCAGCAGCCGGTTTGACTATGGCTACACCTTC. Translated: CASSRFDYGYTF.

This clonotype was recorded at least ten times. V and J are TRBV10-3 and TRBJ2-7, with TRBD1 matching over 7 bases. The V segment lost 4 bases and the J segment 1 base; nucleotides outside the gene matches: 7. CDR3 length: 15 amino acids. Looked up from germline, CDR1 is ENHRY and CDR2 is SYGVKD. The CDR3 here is CAISGQGFQSYEQYF. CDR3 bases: TGTGCCATCAGTGGACAGGGTTTTCAGTCCTACGAGCAGTACTTC.

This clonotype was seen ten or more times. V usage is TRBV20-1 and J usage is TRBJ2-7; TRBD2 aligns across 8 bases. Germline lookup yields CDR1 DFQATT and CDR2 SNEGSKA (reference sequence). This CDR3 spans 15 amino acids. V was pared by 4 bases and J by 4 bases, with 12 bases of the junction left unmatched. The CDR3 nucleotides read TGCAGTGCTACTCAAAGACTAGCGATATATTACGAGCAGTACTTC. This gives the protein CSATQRLAIYYEQYF.

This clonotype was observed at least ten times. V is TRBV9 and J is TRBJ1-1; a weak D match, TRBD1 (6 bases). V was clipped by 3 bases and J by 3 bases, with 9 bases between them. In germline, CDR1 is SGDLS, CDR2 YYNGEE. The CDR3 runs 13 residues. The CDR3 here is CASSGDIYTEAFF. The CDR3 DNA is TGTGCCAGCAGCGGGGACATCTACACTGAAGCTTTCTTT.

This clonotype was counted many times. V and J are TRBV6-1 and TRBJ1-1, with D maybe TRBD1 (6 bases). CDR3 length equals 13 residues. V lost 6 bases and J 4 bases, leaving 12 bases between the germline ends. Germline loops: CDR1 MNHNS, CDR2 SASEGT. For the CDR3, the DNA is TGTGCCAGCAGCCAAGGGGGGATCACTGAAGCTTTCTTT. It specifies CASSQGGITEAFF.

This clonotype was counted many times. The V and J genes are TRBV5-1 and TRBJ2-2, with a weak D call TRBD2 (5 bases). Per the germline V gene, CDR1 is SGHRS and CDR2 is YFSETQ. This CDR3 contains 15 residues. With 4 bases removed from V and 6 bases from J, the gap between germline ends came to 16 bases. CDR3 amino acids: CASSTGGSRAGELFF. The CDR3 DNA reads TGCGCCAGCAGCACGGGCGGGTCGAGGGCCGGGGAGCTGTTTTTT.

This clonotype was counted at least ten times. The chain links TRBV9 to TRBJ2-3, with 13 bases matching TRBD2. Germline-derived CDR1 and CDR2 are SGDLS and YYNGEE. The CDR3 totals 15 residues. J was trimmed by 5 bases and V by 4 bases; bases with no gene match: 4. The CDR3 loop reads CASSSGLAGRDTQYF. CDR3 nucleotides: TGTGCCAGCAGCTCGGGACTAGCGGGGAGAGATACGCAGTATTTT. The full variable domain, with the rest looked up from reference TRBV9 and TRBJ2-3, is DSGVTQTPKHLITATGQRVTLRCSPRSGDLSVYWYQQSLDQGLQFLIQYYNGEERAKGNILERFSAQQFPDLHSELNLSSLELGDSALYFCASSSGLAGRDTQYFGPGTRLTVL.

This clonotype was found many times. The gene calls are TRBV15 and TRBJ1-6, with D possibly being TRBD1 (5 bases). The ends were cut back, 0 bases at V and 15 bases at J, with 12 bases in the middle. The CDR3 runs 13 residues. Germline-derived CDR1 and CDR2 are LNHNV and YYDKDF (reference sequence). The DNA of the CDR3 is TGTGCCACCAGCAGAGATCTCGGGGGGTTCCTCCACTTT. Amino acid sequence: CATSRDLGGFLHF.

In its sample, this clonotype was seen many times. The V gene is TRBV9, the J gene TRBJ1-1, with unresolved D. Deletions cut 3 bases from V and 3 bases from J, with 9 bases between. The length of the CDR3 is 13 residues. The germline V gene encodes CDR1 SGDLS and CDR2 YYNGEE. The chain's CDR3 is CASSGSKDTEAFF. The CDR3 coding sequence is TGTGCCAGCAGCGGTTCCAAGGACACTGAAGCTTTCTTT.

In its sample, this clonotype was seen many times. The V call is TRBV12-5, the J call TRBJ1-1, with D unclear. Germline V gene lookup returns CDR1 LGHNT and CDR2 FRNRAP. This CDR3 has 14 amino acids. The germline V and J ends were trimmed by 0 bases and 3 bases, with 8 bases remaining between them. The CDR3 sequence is CASGLVLEYTEAFF. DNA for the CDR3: TGTGCTAGTGGTTTGGTACTTGAGTACACTGAAGCTTTCTTT.

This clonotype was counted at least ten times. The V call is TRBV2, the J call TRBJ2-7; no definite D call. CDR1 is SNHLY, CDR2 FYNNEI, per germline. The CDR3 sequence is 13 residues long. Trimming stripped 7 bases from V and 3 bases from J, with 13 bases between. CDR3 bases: TGTGCCAGCAACTGGGGATTGAACTACGAGCAGTACTTC. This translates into CASNWGLNYEQYF.

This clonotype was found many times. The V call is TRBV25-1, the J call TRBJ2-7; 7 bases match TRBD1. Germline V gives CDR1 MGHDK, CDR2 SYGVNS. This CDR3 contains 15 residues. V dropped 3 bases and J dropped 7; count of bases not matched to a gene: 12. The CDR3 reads CASSETGKVLGEQYF. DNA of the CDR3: TGTGCCAGCAGTGAGACAGGGAAAGTCTTGGGTGAGCAGTACTTC.

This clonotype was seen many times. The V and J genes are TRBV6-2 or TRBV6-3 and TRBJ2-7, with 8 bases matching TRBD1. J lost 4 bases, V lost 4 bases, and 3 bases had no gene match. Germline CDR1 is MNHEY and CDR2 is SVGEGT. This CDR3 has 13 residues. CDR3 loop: CASSWTGLYEQYF. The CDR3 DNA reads TGTGCCAGCAGTTGGACAGGGCTTTACGAGCAGTACTTC.